This TCR beta chain was recorded in a study of early T cells in non-severe SARS-CoV-2 infection. Attachment of unique molecular identifiers to individual cDNA molecules was performed. TCRdb re-called the 5' RACE reads through MiXCR, storing one row per CDR3 protein. Among 30,000 to 35,000 distinct CDR3 sequences listed, 4.1% were seen once. Study-wide results and limits: CD4 and private specificities were missed by VDJdb matching, which favored anti-spike CD8 responses.

Germline-derived CDR1 and CDR2 are LNHDA and SQIVND (reference sequence). The CDR3 is 14 amino acids. Trimming stripped 6 bases from V and 8 bases from J, with 17 bases between. In its sample, this clonotype was seen many times. Antigen specificity is unknown. Sequenced: whole blood. This sequence joins TRBV19 and TRBJ2-1; TRBD1 or TRBD2 may be the D gene (6 bases each). The TCR comes from an adult who was a healthcare worker with PCR-confirmed SARS-CoV-2 infection or an uninfected control (not recorded which). The CDR3, as DNA: TGTGCCAGTAGCAGGGGCGGGGCGGCCGATGAGCAGTTCTTC. Protein product: CASSRGGAADEQFF. The full variable domain, its missing parts supplied by reference TRBV19 and TRBJ2-1, is DGGITQSPKYLFRKEGQNVTLSCEQNLNHDAMYWYRQDPGQGLRLIYYSQIVNDFQKGDIAEGYSVSREKKESFPLTVTSAQKNPTAFYLCASSRGGAADEQFFGPGTRLTVL.